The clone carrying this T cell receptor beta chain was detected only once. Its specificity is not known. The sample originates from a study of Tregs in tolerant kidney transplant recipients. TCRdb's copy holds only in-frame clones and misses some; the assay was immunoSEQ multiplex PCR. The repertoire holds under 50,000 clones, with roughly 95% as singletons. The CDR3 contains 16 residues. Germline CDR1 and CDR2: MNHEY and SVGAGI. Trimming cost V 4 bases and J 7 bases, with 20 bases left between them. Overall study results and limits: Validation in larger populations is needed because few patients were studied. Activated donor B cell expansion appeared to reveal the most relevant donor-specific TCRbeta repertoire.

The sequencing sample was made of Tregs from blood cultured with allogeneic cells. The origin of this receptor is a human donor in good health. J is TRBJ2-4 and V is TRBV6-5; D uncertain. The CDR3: CASSSLRRTALNIQYF. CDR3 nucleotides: TGTGCCAGCAGTTCCCTCCGAAGGACGGCGCTTAACATTCAGTACTTC.